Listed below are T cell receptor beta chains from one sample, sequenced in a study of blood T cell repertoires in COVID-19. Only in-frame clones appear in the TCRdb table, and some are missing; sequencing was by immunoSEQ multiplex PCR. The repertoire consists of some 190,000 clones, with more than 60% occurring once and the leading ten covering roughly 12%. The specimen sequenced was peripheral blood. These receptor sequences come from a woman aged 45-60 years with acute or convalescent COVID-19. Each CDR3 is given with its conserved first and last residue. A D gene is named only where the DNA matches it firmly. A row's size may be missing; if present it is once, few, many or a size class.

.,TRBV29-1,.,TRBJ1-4,TGCAGCGTTGAAGATCGGCCAGGGAATGAAAAACTGTTTTTT,CSVEDRPGNEKLFF
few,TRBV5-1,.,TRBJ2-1,TGCGCCAGCAGCTTGGCGGAGGTGTCGGGGAATGAGCAGTTCTTC,CASSLAEVSGNEQFF
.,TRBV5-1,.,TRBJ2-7,TGCGCCAGCAGCTTGGGCGGAAACTACGAGCAGTACTTC,CASSLGGNYEQYF
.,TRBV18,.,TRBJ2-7,TGTGCCAGCTCACCAGACTTCGGCACCTACGAGCAGTACTTC,CASSPDFGTYEQYF
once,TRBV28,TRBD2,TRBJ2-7,TGTGCCAGCGGGATAGCGGGGTCTTCCTACGAGCAGTACTTC,CASGIAGSSYEQYF
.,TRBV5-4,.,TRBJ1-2,TGTGCCAGCAGCTTGGGGGGCGCAGATTCTAACTATGGCTACACCTTC,CASSLGGADSNYGYTF
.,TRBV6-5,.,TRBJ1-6,TGTGCCAGCAGTTACAGATCTATAATGGATTCACCCCTCCACTTT,CASSYRSIMDSPLHF
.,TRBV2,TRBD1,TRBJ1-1,TGTGCCAGCAGTGGGTCCAGGACAGGGGGCACTGAAGCTTTCTTT,CASSGSRTGGTEAFF
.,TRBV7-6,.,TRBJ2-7,TGTGCCAGCAGCTATACAGGGTCCGAGCAGTACTTC,CASSYTGSEQYF
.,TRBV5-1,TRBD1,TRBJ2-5,TGCGCCAGCAGCTCCCGACAGGGTGGAGAGACCCAGTACTTC,CASSSRQGGETQYF
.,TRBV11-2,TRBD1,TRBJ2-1,TGTGCCAGCAGCTACGCAACAGGGGGCAATGAGCAGTTCTTC,CASSYATGGNEQFF
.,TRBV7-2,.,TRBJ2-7,TGTGCCAGCAGCTTACAGGGCGAGCAGTACTTC,CASSLQGEQYF
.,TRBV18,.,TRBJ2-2,TGTGCCAGCTCACCAATACTACTACAAAACACCGGGGAGCTGTTTTTT,CASSPILLQNTGELFF
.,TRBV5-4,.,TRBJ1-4,TGTGCCAGCAGCTTGGGGGGGGTCAGATCGACTAATGAAAAACTGTTTTTT,CASSLGGVRSTNEKLFF
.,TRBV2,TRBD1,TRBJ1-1,TGTGCCAGCTGCAGGGGGACACTAGCTATGAACACTGAAGCTTTCTTT,CASCRGTLAMNTEAFF
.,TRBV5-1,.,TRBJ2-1,TGCGCCAGCAGCTTTATTACTACCGGCTACAATGAGCAGTTCTTC,CASSFITTGYNEQFF
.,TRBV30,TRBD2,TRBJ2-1,TGTGCCTGGAGTGTCACCGGGACTAGCGGGTCGAGGGATGAGCAGTTCTTC,CAWSVTGTSGSRDEQFF
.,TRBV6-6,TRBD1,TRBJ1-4,TGTGCCAGCAGTTACTCGACAGGGAATAATGAAAAACTGTTTTTT,CASSYSTGNNEKLFF
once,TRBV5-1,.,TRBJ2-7,TGCGCCAGCCAGGGGGGTTGGGGAAGCTACGAGCAGTACTTC,CASQGGWGSYEQYF
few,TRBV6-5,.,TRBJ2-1,TGTGCCAGCAGCCAAGCACTGTCCTACAATGAGCAGTTCTTC,CASSQALSYNEQFF
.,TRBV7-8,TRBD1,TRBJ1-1,TGTGCCAGCAGCTTATGGGTCAGGGGGCAAAGCTACGGAGCTTTCTTT,CASSLWVRGQSYGAFF
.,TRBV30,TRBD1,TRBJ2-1,TGTGCCTGGGCCGGGACAGGGAGCAATGAGCAGTTCTTC,CAWAGTGSNEQFF
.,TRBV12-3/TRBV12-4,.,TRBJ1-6,TGTGCCAGCAGTTTCCCAGGGGCAGCACCCCTCCACTTT,CASSFPGAAPLHF
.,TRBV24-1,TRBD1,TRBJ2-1,TGTGCCACCAGTCCGACCGACAGGGGGTACAATGAGCAGTTCTTC,CATSPTDRGYNEQFF